The sequence of this TCR beta chain was determined in a study of blood T cell repertoires in COVID-19. Background on the study: Samples of COVID-19 (acute and convalescent) were obtained from the United States, Italy and Spain.

Some clones are missing from TCRdb's copy, which holds only in-frame ones; the method was immunoSEQ multiplex PCR. The sample has 120,000 or so clones; about 85% are singletons. CDR3 length: 17 residues. V was clipped by 4 bases and J by 4 bases; unmatched bases: 7. Per the germline V gene, CDR1 is SGHRS and CDR2 is YFSETQ. This TCR was recovered from a man aged 80 or over with active or convalescent COVID-19. Specimen: peripheral blood. This chain uses TRBV5-1 with TRBJ2-1, with TRBD2 matching over 14 bases. For the CDR3, the DNA is TGCGCCAGCAGCCAGGGACTAGCGGGAGCGTCTTACAATGAGCAGTTCTTC. It is translated as CASSQGLAGASYNEQFF.